These 29 T cell receptor beta chains came from one sample sequenced in a study of blood T cell repertoires in COVID-19. Assay: immunoSEQ multiplex PCR; the TCRdb copy retains only in-frame clones and omits some. The data show about 200,000 clones, with roughly 83% seen just once and 4.5% to 6.5% held by the top ten. The specimen sequenced was PBMCs or T cells enriched from blood (not recorded which). These receptors came from a man aged 35-49 years with acute COVID-19.

The chain has TRBV27 and TRBJ1-1; D may be TRBD1 (6 bases). V was trimmed by 1 base and J by 1 base, leaving 22 bases between them. Germline assignment: CDR1 MNHEY and CDR2 SMNVEV (reference sequence). This CDR3 comprises 19 residues. The CDR3 sequence is CASSLWSDGRGGKNTEAFF. CDR3 DNA sequence: TGTGCCAGCAGTTTATGGTCGGATGGGAGGGGGGGCAAGAACACTGAAGCTTTCTTT.

The chain links TRBV7-9 to TRBJ2-3; 9 positions match TRBD2. Trimming cost V 6 bases and J 5 bases; bases outside gene matches: 12. CDR3 length: 16 residues. CDR1 is SEHNR, CDR2 FQNEAQ, per germline (reference sequence). CDR3 DNA: TGTGCCAGCAGTTTCCTTGGCGGGAGGGCCGGAGATACGCAGTATTTT. Its protein product is CASSFLGGRAGDTQYF. The complete variable domain, with remaining parts taken from reference TRBV7-9 and TRBJ2-3, reads DTGVSQNPRHKITKRGQNVTFRCDPISEHNRLYWYRQTLGQGPEFLTYFQNEAQLEKSRLLSDRFSAERPKGSFSTLEIQRTEQGDSAMYLCASSFLGGRAGDTQYFGPGTRLTVL.

The chain links TRBV28 to TRBJ2-7, with D maybe TRBD1 (6 bases). The CDR3 sequence is 13 residues long. Germline V gene lookup returns CDR1 MDHEN and CDR2 SYDVKM. The ends were cut back, 6 bases at V and 4 bases at J, with 13 bases in the middle. CDR3 region: CASRPRDRYEQYF. The CDR3 DNA follows: TGTGCCAGCAGGCCCCGAGACAGGTACGAGCAGTACTTC.

The table lists this clone with a few counts. Here the CDR3 DNA reads TGTGCCAGCAGTCGAGCAGGGAACTATGGCTACACCTTC. Translating gives CASSRAGNYGYTF. The chain recombines TRBV6-5 with TRBJ1-2, with D possibly TRBD1 on 5 matching bases. Germline CDR1 is MNHEY and CDR2 is SVGAGI. Trimming took 5 bases from V and 2 from J, leaving 9 bases between them. This CDR3 region has 13 residues.

The CDR3 sequence is CASSYDSGNSPLHF. The CDR3 DNA reads as TGTGCCAGCAGTTACGACTCGGGTAATTCACCCCTCCACTTT. The chain employs TRBV6-2 or TRBV6-3 and TRBJ1-6; unclear D gene. Trimming shortened V by 2 bases and J by 6 bases, and 8 bases separated the two germline ends. The CDR3 loop spans 14 amino acids. Germline V lookup: CDR1 MNHEY, CDR2 SVGEGT.

As regards this clone: Other DNA variants within this sample encode the same CDR3. This chain connects TRBV28 to TRBJ1-2; tentatively, D is TRBD1 (5 bases). CDR1 and CDR2 from the germline V gene are MDHEN and SYDVKM. Trimming left V 6 bases short and J 2 bases short, with 10 bases between. This CDR3 region has 13 residues. Written as DNA, the CDR3 is TGTGCCAGCAGCCTCAGGGTCAACTATGGCTACACCTTC. Its translation: CASSLRVNYGYTF.

The chain has TRBV6-5 and TRBJ1-5; no clear D. Germline CDR1 reads MNHEY; CDR2 reads SVGAGI. The CDR3 runs to 13 residues. V shed 0 bases and J shed 8 bases, with 8 bases lying between them. In DNA form, the CDR3 reads TGTGCCAGCAGTTACTCCAGGTACGAGCCCCAGCATTTT. It encodes CASSYSRYEPQHF.

V usage is TRBV28 and J usage is TRBJ2-7, with a possible D match to TRBD2 (6 bases). Germline CDR1 MDHEN, CDR2 SYDVKM. CDR3 length equals 12 residues. V lost 6 bases and J lost 3, with 9 bases in between. The CDR3, as DNA: TGTGCCAGCAGAGGCGGGATCTACGAGCAGTACTTC. This sequence encodes CASRGGIYEQYF. Looking up the rest from reference TRBV28 and TRBJ2-7 gives the full variable domain: DVKVTQSSRYLVKRTGEKVFLECVQDMDHENMFWYRQDPGLGLRLIYFSYDVKMKEKGDIPEGYSVSREKKERFSLILESASTNQTSMYLCASRGGIYEQYFGPGTRLTVT.

The rearrangement joins TRBV27 to TRBJ1-2; 8 bases are a match to TRBD1. This CDR3 has 16 amino acids. The V gene's germline CDR1 is MNHEY and CDR2 SMNVEV (reference sequence). Germline trimming cut 2 bases from V and 8 bases from J; bases unmatched to any gene: 13. DNA of the CDR3: TGTGCCAGCAGTTTAACGGGGACAGGACCCTCTATCGGCTACACCTTC. This encodes CASSLTGTGPSIGYTF.

The rearrangement joins TRBV5-6 to TRBJ1-1; D is undetermined. V was pared by 2 bases and J by 9 bases, with 11 bases between. The CDR3 totals 12 residues. Germline V lookup: CDR1 SGHDT, CDR2 YYEEEE. This CDR3 is CASSFVASKAFF. The CDR3 DNA follows: TGTGCCAGCAGCTTCGTTGCCAGTAAAGCTTTCTTT. The full variable domain, rest sourced from reference TRBV5-6 and TRBJ1-1, is DAGVTQSPTHLIKTRGQQVTLRCSPKSGHDTVSWYQQALGQGPQFIFQYYEEEERQRGNFPDRFSGHQFPNYSSELNVNALLLGDSALYLCASSFVASKAFFGQGTRLTVV.

The J gene is TRBJ2-2, the V gene TRBV11-2; 7 nucleotides line up with TRBD1. J gave up 3 bases and V 5 bases, and 9 bases lay outside the gene matches. The CDR3 is made up of 16 amino acids. Germline CDR1 is SGHAT and CDR2 is FQNNGV. The CDR3, as DNA: TGTGCCAGCAGCGGGGATGACAGGGTCGACACCGGGGAGCTGTTTTTT. Translation: CASSGDDRVDTGELFF.

This chain links TRBV4-1 with TRBJ1-3; D is unresolved. Trimming cost V 0 bases and J 4 bases, with 10 bases left between them. Germline V lookup: CDR1 MGHRA, CDR2 YSYEKL. This CDR3 has 15 residues. CDR3 nucleotides: TGCGCCAGCAGCCAAGATGAGGTCGCCGGAAACACCATATATTTT. Amino acids: CASSQDEVAGNTIYF.

This clone was seen a handful of times. This chain connects TRBV9 to TRBJ1-2; D may be TRBD1 (6 bases). Trimming took 6 bases from V and 2 from J, leaving 8 bases between them. The CDR3 runs 12 residues. Germline values: CDR1 SGDLS, CDR2 YYNGEE. The CDR3 region has the DNA TGTGCCAGCACTGGGGGCAACTATGGCTACACCTTC. It is translated as CASTGGNYGYTF.

In DNA, the CDR3 is TGTGCCAGCAGCCGGACAGCCGGGGAGCTGTTTTTT. Protein: CASSRTAGELFF. J is TRBJ2-2 and V is TRBV3-1 (or the pseudogene TRBV3-2); TRBD1 is a possible D gene (6 bases). The CDR3 consists of 12 residues. Germline loops: CDR1 LGHDT, CDR2 YNNKEL (reference sequence). Trimming removed 4 bases at V and 6 bases at J, with 6 bases between.

The chain uses TRBV4-3 and TRBJ1-5; D is uncertain. Germline CDR1 reads LGHNA; CDR2 reads YSLEER. Trimming pared 1 base from V and 5 bases from J, leaving 15 bases between. The CDR3 spans 16 residues. CDR3 coding DNA: TGCGCCAGCAGCCAAGTTCTTGAGGGATGGGATCAGCCCCAGCATTTT. Residues: CASSQVLEGWDQPQHF.

The chain joins TRBV27 to TRBJ1-6; perhaps TRBD1 as D (5 bases). CDR3 length: 14 residues. The germline V and J ends were trimmed by 3 bases and 10 bases, with 13 bases remaining between them. CDR1 and CDR2 from the germline V gene are MNHEY and SMNVEV (reference sequence). In DNA form, the CDR3 reads TGTGCCAGCAGTTTCAGTAATCGGGGGTCACCCCTCCACTTT. Protein: CASSFSNRGSPLHF.

The genes are TRBV29-1 and TRBJ1-2; 8 nucleotides match TRBD1. V gave up 3 bases and J gave up 6 bases; unmatched junction bases: 9. The CDR3 covers 14 residues. Per the germline V gene, CDR1 is SQVTM and CDR2 is ANQGSEA. CDR3 protein: CSVEGPAGGHGYTF. The CDR3 DNA reads TGCAGCGTTGAGGGGCCGGCAGGGGGCCATGGCTACACCTTC.

The rearrangement uses TRBV2 and TRBJ1-5; TRBD1 aligns across 7 bases. CDR3 length equals 13 residues. CDR1 is SNHLY, CDR2 FYNNEI, per germline. The V segment lost 9 bases and the J segment 0 bases; nucleotides outside the gene matches: 2. The CDR3: CASGTDSNQPQHF. The CDR3 DNA reads TGTGCCAGTGGGACAGATAGCAATCAGCCCCAGCATTTT. The full variable domain, its missing parts supplied by reference TRBV2 and TRBJ1-5, is EPEVTQTPSHQVTQMGQEVILRCVPISNHLYFYWYRQILGQKVEFLVSFYNNEISEKSEIFDDQFSVERPDGSNFTLKIRSTKLEDSAMYFCASGTDSNQPQHFGDGTRLSIL.

The chain combines TRBV6-5 with TRBJ2-6; D is possibly TRBD2 (5 bases). V was pared by 7 bases and J by 3 bases, with 10 bases between. Germline V lookup: CDR1 MNHEY, CDR2 SVGAGI. This CDR3 has 14 amino acids. CDR3 amino acids: CASIPTSGANVLTF. The CDR3 DNA is TGTGCCAGCATCCCAACTAGTGGGGCCAACGTCCTGACTTTC.

V and J are TRBV2 and TRBJ2-7, with 9 positions matching TRBD2. The CDR3 is 14 amino acids. Germline-derived CDR1 and CDR2 are SNHLY and FYNNEI. With V trimmed by 7 bases and J by 7 bases, 11 bases remained unmatched. CDR3 region: CASTRLADSTEQYF. DNA of the CDR3: TGTGCCAGCACTCGACTAGCGGATTCCACAGAGCAGTACTTC. The variable domain in full, with the rest retrieved from reference TRBV2 and TRBJ2-7, is EPEVTQTPSHQVTQMGQEVILRCVPISNHLYFYWYRQILGQKVEFLVSFYNNEISEKSEIFDDQFSVERPDGSNFTLKIRSTKLEDSAMYFCASTRLADSTEQYFGPGTRLTVT.

The chain carries TRBV19 and TRBJ2-3; 10 bases agree with TRBD2. Per the germline V gene, CDR1 is LNHDA and CDR2 is SQIVND (reference sequence). The CDR3 extends over 13 amino acids. After removal of 6 bases from V and 7 bases from J, the junction contained 4 bases not matched to a gene. CDR3 sequence reads: CASSLAGAYTQYF. The CDR3 nucleotides read TGTGCCAGTAGCCTAGCGGGAGCTTATACGCAGTATTTT. Complete variable domain (other parts from reference TRBV19 and TRBJ2-3): DGGITQSPKYLFRKEGQNVTLSCEQNLNHDAMYWYRQDPGQGLRLIYYSQIVNDFQKGDIAEGYSVSREKKESFPLTVTSAQKNPTAFYLCASSLAGAYTQYFGPGTRLTVL.

The V gene is TRBV7-2, the J gene TRBJ2-3, with unresolved D. The CDR3 has 14 amino acids. V lost 5 bases, J lost 0 bases, and 9 bases lay in between. Germline values: CDR1 SGHTA, CDR2 FQGNSA. The CDR3 sequence is CASSDLFSTDTQYF. In DNA form, the CDR3 reads TGTGCCAGCAGCGACTTATTTAGCACAGATACGCAGTATTTT.

CDR3 coding DNA: TGTGCCAGCAGTGTCCAAGCGGGGGCGAACACCGGGGAGCTGTTTTTT. This translates into CASSVQAGANTGELFF. The rearrangement joins TRBV6-1 to TRBJ2-2; 8 nucleotides match TRBD2. Germline loops: CDR1 MNHNS, CDR2 SASEGT. The CDR3 totals 16 residues. The J segment lost 0 bases and the V segment lost 4 bases, leaving 4 bases of the junction unmatched.

This clone has just a few counts. The DNA for the CDR3 is TGTGCCAGCAGCCGCGGACTAGCGGGCGGGGAGCAGTACTTC. Amino acid sequence: CASSRGLAGGEQYF. The chain uses TRBV7-2 and TRBJ2-7, with 11 bases matching TRBD2. CDR1 SGHTA and CDR2 FQGNSA come from the germline V gene. V was clipped by 5 bases and J by 7 bases; unmatched bases: 7. This CDR3 region has 14 residues.

The chain carries TRBV19 and TRBJ1-5; 9 positions match TRBD1. The junction had 5 bases not matched to a gene; V was cut back by 8 bases and J by 6 bases. This CDR3 has 13 residues. CDR1 LNHDA and CDR2 SQIVND come from the germline V gene (reference sequence). As DNA, the CDR3 is TGTGCCAGTGGGGACAGGGAGGGTCAGCCCCAGCATTTT. This sequence encodes CASGDREGQPQHF.

The chain carries TRBV4-3 and TRBJ2-2; 7 positions match TRBD2. This CDR3 is built from 14 residues. The V segment lost 6 bases and the J segment 4 bases; nucleotides outside the gene matches: 5. From germline, CDR1 is LGHNA and CDR2 YSLEER. The CDR3 bases are TGCGCCAGCAGGGCGGGAGCGGGCACCGGGGAGCTGTTTTTT. Its translation is CASRAGAGTGELFF.

V usage is TRBV2 and J usage is TRBJ1-2; no firm D call. V lost 3 bases and J 5 bases, leaving 4 bases between the germline ends. Germline CDR1 and CDR2: SNHLY and FYNNEI. CDR3 length equals 11 residues. The CDR3 DNA reads as TGTGCCAGCAGTGAGAGGTATGGCTACACCTTC. The encoded protein is CASSERYGYTF.

The CDR3 nucleotides read TGTGCCAGCAGCTTAGACCCAGTTGTTTGGAACACTGAAGCTTTCTTT. Amino acid sequence: CASSLDPVVWNTEAFF. The gene calls are TRBV7-2 and TRBJ1-1; D not resolved. The CDR3 totals 16 residues. Germline values: CDR1 SGHTA, CDR2 FQGNSA. Trimming shortened V by 1 base and J by 1 base, and 13 bases separated the two germline ends.

The chain is built from TRBV19 and TRBJ1-5, with D possibly TRBD1 on 6 matching bases. CDR1 and CDR2 (germline): LNHDA, SQIVND (reference sequence). V was shortened by 5 bases and J by 4 bases, with 12 bases between the two germline ends. CDR3 length: 14 amino acids. The CDR3 nucleotides are TGTGCCAGTAGTCCGGCGCAGGGGAATCAGCCCCAGCATTTT. This sequence encodes CASSPAQGNQPQHF.